This T cell receptor beta chain was retrieved from a study of blood T cell repertoires in COVID-19. For the study at large: Material from acute and convalescent COVID-19 was sourced from the United States, Italy and Spain. In each case, the material was cDNA or gDNA derived from T cells, B-cell-depleted T cells, or PBMCs.

Source study methods: For nucleated cells, counts were estimated from reference gene primer amplification. Generated by immunoSEQ multiplex PCR, the TCRdb table keeps only in-frame clones and is missing some. D and trimming come from the DNA, and the V and J calls and clone size come from that table. Among a few hundred thousand clones listed, roughly nine tenths were seen once. V trimming: 10 bases; J trimming: 4 bases; junction bases outside the gene matches: 6. Germline loops: CDR1 LNHDA, CDR2 SQIVND (reference sequence). The CDR3 totals 12 residues. Adults between roughly 18 and 90 years of age took part from 24 US areas.

The sample comprised PBMCs or T cells enriched from blood (not recorded which). The source is a woman in her thirties or forties who had been exposed to COVID-19. The chain carries TRBV19 and TRBJ2-7, with 8 bases fitting TRBD2. The CDR3 region is CATRGLDYEQYF. In DNA, the CDR3 is TGTGCCACCAGGGGACTAGATTACGAGCAGTACTTC.